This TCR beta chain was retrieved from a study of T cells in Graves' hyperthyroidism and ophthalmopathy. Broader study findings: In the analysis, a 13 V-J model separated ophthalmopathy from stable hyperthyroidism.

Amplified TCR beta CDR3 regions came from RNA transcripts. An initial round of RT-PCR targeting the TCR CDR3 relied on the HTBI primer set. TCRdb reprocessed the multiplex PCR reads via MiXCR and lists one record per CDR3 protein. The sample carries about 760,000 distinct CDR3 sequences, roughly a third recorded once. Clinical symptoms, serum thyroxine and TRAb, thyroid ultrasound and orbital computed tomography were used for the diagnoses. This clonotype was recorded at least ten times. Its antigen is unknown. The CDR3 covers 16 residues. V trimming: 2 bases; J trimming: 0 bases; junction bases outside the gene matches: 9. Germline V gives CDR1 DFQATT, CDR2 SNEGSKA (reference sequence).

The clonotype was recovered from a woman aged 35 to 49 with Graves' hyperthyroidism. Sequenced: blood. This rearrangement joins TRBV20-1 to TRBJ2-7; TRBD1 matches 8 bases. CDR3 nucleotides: TGCAGTGCTAGATCACATGGGACAGGAAGCTCCTACGAGCAGTACTTC. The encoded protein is CSARSHGTGSSYEQYF.